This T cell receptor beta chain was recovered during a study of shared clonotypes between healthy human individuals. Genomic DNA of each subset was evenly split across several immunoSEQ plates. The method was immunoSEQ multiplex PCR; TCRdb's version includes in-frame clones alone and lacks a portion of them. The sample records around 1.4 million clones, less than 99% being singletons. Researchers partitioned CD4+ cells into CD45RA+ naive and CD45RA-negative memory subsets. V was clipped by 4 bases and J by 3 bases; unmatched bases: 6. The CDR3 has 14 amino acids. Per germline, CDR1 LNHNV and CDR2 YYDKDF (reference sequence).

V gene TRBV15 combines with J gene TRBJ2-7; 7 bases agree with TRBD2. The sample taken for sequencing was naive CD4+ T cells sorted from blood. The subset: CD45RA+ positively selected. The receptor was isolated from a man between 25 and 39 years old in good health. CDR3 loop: CATSNGRSLYEQYF. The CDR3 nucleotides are TGTGCCACCAGCAACGGGAGGTCTCTCTACGAGCAGTACTTC.